These T cell receptor beta chains were read from a single sample in a study of shared clonotypes between healthy human individuals. Sequencing was performed with immunoSEQ multiplex PCR; in TCRdb, only in-frame clones are kept and a portion is missing. Here the sample spans 760,000 or so clones, around 96% being singletons. The specimen was naive CD8+ T cells sorted from blood. These receptor sequences come from a young man in good health. The CDR3 runs from the conserved cysteine through the conserved F or W. Each record gives: clone size, J gene, V gene, CDR3 protein. Not every row has a clone size; where given, it reads once, few, many or a size class.

size: .; J: TRBJ2-7; V: TRBV11-2; CDR3: CASSDSSNSVSYEQYF
size: .; J: TRBJ2-7; V: TRBV12-5; CDR3: CASGLVGQGGMGEQYF
size: once; J: TRBJ2-5; V: TRBV28; CDR3: CASSQGRKTQYF
size: few; J: TRBJ2-7; V: TRBV6-1; CDR3: CASSEVQAVSYEQYF
size: .; J: TRBJ2-1; V: TRBV19; CDR3: CASSIGTGGFNEQFF
size: .; J: TRBJ2-7; V: TRBV5-4; CDR3: CASSIDGNYEQYF
size: .; J: TRBJ2-7; V: TRBV5-5; CDR3: CASSRWDRGQVEQYF
size: .; J: TRBJ2-1; V: TRBV12-5; CDR3: CASGLGFDRNNEQFF
size: .; J: TRBJ1-1; V: TRBV28; CDR3: CASSPEVVFPDTEAFF
size: once; J: TRBJ2-1; V: TRBV2; CDR3: CASSEAPSTYDEQFF
size: .; J: TRBJ2-4; V: TRBV14; CDR3: CASSTVGNIQYF
size: .; J: TRBJ2-7; V: TRBV5-1; CDR3: CASSIDRGQVEQYF
size: once; J: TRBJ2-7; V: TRBV7-8; CDR3: CASSPGGGTVYEQYF
size: .; J: TRBJ2-5; V: TRBV5-4; CDR3: CVSSPENLGRQYF
size: .; J: TRBJ2-7; V: TRBV7-9; CDR3: CASSSLAGFSYEQYF
size: .; J: TRBJ2-7; V: TRBV14; CDR3: CASSHSYEQYF
size: .; J: TRBJ2-7; V: TRBV7-6; CDR3: CASSLGKGAIYEQYF